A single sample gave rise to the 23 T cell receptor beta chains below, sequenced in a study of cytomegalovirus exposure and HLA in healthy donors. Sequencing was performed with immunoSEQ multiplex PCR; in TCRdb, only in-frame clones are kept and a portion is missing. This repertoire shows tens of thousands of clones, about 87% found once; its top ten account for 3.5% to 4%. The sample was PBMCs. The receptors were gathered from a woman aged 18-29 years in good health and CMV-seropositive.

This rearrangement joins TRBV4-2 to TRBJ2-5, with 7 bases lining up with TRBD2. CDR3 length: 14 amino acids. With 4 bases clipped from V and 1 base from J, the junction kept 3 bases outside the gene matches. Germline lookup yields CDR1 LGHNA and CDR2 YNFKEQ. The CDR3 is CASSLSGAQETQYF. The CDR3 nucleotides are TGTGCCAGCAGCCTCAGCGGGGCCCAAGAGACCCAGTACTTC.

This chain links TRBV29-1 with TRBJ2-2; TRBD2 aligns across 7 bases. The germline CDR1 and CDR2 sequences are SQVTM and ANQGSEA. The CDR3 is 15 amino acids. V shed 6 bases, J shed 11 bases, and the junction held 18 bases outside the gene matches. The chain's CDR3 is CSVPLTGGPNDELFF. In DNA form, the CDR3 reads TGCAGCGTACCTCTCACGGGAGGCCCCAACGACGAGCTGTTTTTT.

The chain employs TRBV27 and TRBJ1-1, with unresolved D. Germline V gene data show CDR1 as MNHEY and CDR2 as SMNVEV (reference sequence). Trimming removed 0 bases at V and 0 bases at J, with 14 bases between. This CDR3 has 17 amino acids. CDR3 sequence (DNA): TGTGCCAGCAGTTTATCGAGGTTAAGTACCATGAACACTGAAGCTTTCTTT. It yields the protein CASSLSRLSTMNTEAFF.

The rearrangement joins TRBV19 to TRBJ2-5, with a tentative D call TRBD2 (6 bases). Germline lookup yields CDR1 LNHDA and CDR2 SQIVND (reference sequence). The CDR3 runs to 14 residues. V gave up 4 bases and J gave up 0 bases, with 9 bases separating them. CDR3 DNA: TGTGCCAGTAGTACACGGGGGTACCAAGAGACCCAGTACTTC. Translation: CASSTRGYQETQYF.

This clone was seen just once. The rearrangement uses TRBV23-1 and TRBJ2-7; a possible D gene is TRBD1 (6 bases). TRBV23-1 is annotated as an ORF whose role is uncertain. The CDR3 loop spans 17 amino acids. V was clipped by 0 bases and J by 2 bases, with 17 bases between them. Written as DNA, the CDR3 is TGCGCCAGCAGTCAATCATTGTGCAGGGGCCTTCCCTACGAGCAGTACTTC. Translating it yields CASSQSLCRGLPYEQYF.

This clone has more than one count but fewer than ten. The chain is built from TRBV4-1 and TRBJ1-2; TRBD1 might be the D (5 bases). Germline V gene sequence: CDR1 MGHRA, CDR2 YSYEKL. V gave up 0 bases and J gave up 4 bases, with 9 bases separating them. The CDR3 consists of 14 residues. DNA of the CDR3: TGCGCCAGCAGCCAAGAAGTCAGGGTCTATGGCTACACCTTC. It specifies CASSQEVRVYGYTF.

For the CDR3, the DNA is TGTGCCAGCAGCTCCCGGCGGGTGGGGGGTGAAGCTTTCTTT. Encoded protein: CASSSRRVGGEAFF. This chain uses TRBV7-8 with TRBJ1-1; D is possibly TRBD1 (5 bases). In germline, CDR1 is SGHVS, CDR2 FQNEAQ. The length of the CDR3 is 14 residues. V shed 4 bases and J shed 7 bases, with 16 bases lying between them.

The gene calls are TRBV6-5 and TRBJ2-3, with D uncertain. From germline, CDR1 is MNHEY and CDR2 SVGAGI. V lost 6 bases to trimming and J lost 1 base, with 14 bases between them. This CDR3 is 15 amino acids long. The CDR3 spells CASRPLGRGTDTQYF. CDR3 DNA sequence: TGTGCCAGCAGACCCTTGGGCCGAGGCACAGATACGCAGTATTTT.

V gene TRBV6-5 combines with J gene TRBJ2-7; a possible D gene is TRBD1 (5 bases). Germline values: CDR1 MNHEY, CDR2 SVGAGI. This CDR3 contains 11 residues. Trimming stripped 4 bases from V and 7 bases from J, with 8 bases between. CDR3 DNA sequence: TGTGCCAGCAGTTCAAGGGGAGAGCAGTACTTC. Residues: CASSSRGEQYF.

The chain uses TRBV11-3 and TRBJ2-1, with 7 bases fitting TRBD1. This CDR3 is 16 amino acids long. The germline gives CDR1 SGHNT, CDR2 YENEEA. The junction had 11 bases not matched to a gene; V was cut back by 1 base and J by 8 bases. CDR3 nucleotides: TGTGCCAGCAGCTTAGGGGGACAGAGACCTGGAGATGAGCAGTTCTTC. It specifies CASSLGGQRPGDEQFF.

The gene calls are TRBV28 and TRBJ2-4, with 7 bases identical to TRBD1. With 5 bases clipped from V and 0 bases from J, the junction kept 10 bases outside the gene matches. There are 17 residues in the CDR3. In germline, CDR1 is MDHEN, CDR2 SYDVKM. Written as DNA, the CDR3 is TGTGCCAGCAGTAAAAGACAGGGCCAGCTAGCCAAAAACATTCAGTACTTC. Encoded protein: CASSKRQGQLAKNIQYF.

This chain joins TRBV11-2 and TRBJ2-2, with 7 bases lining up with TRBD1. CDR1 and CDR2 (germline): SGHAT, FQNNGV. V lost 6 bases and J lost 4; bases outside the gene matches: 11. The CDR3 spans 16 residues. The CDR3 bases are TGTGCCAGCAGGCACATAGCAGGGGGTTTCACCGGGGAGCTGTTTTTT. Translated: CASRHIAGGFTGELFF.

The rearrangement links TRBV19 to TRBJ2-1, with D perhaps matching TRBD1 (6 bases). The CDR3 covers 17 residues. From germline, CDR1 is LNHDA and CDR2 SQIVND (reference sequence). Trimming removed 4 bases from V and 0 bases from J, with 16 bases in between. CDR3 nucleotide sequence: TGTGCCAGTAGTACCTTCGGACAGCAAAGCTCCTACAATGAGCAGTTCTTC. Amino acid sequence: CASSTFGQQSSYNEQFF.

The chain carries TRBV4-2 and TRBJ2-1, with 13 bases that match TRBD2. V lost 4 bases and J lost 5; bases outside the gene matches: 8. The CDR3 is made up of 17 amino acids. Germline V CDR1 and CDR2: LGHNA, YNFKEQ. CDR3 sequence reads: CASSRGTSGVENNEQFF. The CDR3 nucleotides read TGTGCCAGCAGCCGCGGGACTAGCGGGGTGGAAAACAATGAGCAGTTCTTC.

CDR3 sequence (DNA): TGTGCCTGGAGCCTAACTGCACAGGGGTTCACGGATACGCAGTATTTT. Translating gives CAWSLTAQGFTDTQYF. The rearrangement uses TRBV30 and TRBJ2-3; 7 nucleotides match TRBD1. The CDR3 is 16 residues long. V lost 3 bases, J lost 6 bases, and 15 bases stayed unmatched. Germline V gene sequence: CDR1 GTSNPN, CDR2 SVGIG (reference sequence).

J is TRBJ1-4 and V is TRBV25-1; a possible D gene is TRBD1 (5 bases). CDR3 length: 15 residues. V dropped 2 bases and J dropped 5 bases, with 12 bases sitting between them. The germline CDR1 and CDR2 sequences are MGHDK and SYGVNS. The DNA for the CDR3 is TGTGCCAGCAGTGAAAGGGGAGGTTCCAATGAAAAACTGTTTTTT. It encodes CASSERGGSNEKLFF. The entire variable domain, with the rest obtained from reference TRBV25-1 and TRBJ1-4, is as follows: EADIYQTPRYLVIGTGKKITLECSQTMGHDKMYWYQQDPGMELHLIHYSYGVNSTEKGDLSSESTVSRIRTEHFPLTLESARPSHTSQYLCASSERGGSNEKLFFGSGTQLSVL.

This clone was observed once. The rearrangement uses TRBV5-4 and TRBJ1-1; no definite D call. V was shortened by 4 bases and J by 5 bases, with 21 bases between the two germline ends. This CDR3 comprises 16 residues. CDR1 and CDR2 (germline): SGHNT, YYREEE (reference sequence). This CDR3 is CASSPSMVPGGTEAFF. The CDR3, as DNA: TGTGCCAGCAGCCCTAGTATGGTCCCGGGAGGGACTGAAGCTTTCTTT.

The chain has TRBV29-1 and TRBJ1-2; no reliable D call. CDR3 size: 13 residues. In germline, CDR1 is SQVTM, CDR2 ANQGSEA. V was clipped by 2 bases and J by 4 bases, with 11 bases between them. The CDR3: CSVESEGIYGYTF. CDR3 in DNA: TGCAGCGTTGAATCGGAGGGAATCTATGGCTACACCTTC.

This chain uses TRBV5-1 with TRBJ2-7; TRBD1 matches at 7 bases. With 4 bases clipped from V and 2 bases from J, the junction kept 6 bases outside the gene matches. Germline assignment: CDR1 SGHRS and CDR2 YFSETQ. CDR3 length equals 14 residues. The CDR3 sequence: CASSPGTEPYEQYF. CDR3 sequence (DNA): TGCGCCAGCAGCCCCGGGACAGAACCCTACGAGCAGTACTTC. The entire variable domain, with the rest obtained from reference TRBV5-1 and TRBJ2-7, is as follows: KAGVTQTPRYLIKTRGQQVTLSCSPISGHRSVSWYQQTPGQGLQFLFEYFSETQRNKGNFPGRFSGRQFSNSRSEMNVSTLELGDSALYLCASSPGTEPYEQYFGPGTRLTVT.

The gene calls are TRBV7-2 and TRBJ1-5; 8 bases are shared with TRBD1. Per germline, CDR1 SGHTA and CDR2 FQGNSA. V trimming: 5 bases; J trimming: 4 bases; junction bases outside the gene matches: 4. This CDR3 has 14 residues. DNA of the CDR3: TGTGCCAGCAGCCTTGACAGGGGTAATCAGCCCCAGCATTTT. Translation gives CASSLDRGNQPQHF.

The CDR3 region has the DNA TGTGCCAGCAGCCCAGACAGGGTCTCCTACGAGCAGTACTTC. Protein sequence: CASSPDRVSYEQYF. The chain uses TRBV11-2 and TRBJ2-7; TRBD1 agrees at 7 bases. CDR1 and CDR2 from the germline V gene are SGHAT and FQNNGV. After removal of 5 bases from V and 0 bases from J, the junction contained 4 bases not matched to a gene. The CDR3 is 14 residues long.

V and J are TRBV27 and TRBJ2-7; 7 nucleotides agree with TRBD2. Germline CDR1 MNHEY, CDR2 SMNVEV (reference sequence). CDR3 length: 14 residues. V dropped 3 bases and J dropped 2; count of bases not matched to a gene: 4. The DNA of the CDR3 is TGTGCCAGCAGTTTTGGGGGGGGTCCCTACGAGCAGTACTTC. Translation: CASSFGGGPYEQYF.

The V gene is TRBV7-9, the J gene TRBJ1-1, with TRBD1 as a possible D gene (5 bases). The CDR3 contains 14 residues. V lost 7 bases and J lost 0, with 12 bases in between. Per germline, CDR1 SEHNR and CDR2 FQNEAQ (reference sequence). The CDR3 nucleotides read TGTGCCAGCACCTCGGGGGAGATGAACACTGAAGCTTTCTTT. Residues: CASTSGEMNTEAFF.